The entry below gives a single TCR beta chain sequence along with its context. The record originates from a study of CXCR3-negative and CXCR3-positive naive CD8 T cells. Triplicate sorts of 300,000 cells per CD8+ subset. Each TRB cDNA library was prepared by 5' RACE (with UMI labels). With the 5' RACE reads reprocessed, TCRdb shows one record per CDR3 protein and no DNA. Here the sample table reports fewer than 80,000 distinct CDR3 sequences. Sample: naive CXCR3- CD8+ T cells from blood. Subset defined: CD45RO-CCR7+CD27+CD95- naive CD8+ T cells lacking CXCR3 (TNR3-). This TCR was recovered from a human donor in good health. Some clones in this sample may be carry-over from other donors' samples.

The CDR3 loop is CASSPGSSGDEQYF. The chain recombines TRBV19 with TRBJ2-7; TCRdb lists TRBD1, though no DNA is available to test this call. The germline V gene encodes CDR1 LNHDA and CDR2 SQIVND (reference sequence). There are 14 residues in the CDR3.